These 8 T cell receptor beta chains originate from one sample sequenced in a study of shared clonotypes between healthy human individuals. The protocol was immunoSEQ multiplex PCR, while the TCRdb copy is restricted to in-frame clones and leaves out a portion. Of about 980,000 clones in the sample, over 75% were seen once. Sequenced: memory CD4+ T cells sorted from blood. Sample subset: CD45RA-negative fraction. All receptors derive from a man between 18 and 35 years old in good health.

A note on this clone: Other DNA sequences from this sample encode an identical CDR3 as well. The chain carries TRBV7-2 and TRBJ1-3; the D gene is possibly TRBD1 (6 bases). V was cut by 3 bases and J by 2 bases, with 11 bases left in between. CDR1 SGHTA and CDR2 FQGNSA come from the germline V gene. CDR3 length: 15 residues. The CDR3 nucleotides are TGTGCCAGCAGCTTGGTTGGGACAACTGGAAACACCATATATTTT. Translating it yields CASSLVGTTGNTIYF.

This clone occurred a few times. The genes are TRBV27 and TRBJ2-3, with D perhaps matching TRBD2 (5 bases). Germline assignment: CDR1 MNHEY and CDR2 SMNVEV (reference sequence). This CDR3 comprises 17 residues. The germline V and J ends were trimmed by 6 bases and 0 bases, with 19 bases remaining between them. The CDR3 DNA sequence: TGTGCCAGCAGCCCAAGACCCCCAGCGGCTAGCACAGATACGCAGTATTTT. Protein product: CASSPRPPAASTDTQYF.

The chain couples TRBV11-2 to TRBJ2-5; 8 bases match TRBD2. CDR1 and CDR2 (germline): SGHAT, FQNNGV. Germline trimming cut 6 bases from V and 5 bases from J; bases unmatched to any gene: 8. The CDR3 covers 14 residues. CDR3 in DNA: TGTGCCAGCAGGCTTGATAGCGGGACGGAGACCCAGTACTTC. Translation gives CASRLDSGTETQYF.

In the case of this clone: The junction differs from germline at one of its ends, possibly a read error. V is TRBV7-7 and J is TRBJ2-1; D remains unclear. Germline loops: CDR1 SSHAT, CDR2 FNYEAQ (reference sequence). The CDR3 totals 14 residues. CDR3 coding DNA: TGTGCTAGCAGCTTATCTAATAATGGGAATGAGCAGTTCTTC. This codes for CASSLSNNGNEQFF.

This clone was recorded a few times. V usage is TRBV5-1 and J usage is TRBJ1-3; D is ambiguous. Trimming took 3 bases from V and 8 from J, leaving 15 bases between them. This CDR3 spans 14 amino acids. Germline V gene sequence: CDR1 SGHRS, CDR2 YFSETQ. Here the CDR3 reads CASSSPGPGDTIYF. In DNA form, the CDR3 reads TGCGCCAGCAGCTCACCGGGTCCCGGGGACACCATATATTTT.

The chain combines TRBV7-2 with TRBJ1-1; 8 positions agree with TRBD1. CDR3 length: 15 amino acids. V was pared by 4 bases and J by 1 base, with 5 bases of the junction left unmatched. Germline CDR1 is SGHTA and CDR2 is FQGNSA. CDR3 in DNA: TGTGCCAGCAGCTCTACAGGGGGGTGGAACACTGAAGCTTTCTTT. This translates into CASSSTGGWNTEAFF.

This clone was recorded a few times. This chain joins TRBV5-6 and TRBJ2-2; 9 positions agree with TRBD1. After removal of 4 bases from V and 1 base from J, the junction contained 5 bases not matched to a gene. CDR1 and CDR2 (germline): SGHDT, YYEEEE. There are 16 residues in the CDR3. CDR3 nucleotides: TGTGCCAGCAGCCCCGGGACAGGGAGGAACACCGGGGAGCTGTTTTTT. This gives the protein CASSPGTGRNTGELFF.

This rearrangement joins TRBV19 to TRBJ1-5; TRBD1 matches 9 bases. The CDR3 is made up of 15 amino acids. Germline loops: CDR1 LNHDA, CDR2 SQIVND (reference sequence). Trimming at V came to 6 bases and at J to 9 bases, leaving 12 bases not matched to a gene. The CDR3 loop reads CASSPRTGATRPQHF. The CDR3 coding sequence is TGTGCCAGTAGCCCTCGGACAGGGGCTACGCGGCCCCAGCATTTT.